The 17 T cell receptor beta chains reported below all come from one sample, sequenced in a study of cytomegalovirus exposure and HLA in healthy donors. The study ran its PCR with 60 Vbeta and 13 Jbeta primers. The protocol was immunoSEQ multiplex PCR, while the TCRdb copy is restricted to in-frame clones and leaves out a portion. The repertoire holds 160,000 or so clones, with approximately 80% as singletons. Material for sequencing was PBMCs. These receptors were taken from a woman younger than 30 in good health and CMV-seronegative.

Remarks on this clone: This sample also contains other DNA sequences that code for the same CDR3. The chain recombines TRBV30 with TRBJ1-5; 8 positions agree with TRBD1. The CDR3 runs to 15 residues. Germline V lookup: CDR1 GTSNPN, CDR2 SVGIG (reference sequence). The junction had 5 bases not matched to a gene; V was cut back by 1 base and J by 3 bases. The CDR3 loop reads CAWSGAGGNNQPQHF. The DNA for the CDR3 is TGTGCCTGGAGTGGCGCAGGGGGCAACAATCAGCCCCAGCATTTT.

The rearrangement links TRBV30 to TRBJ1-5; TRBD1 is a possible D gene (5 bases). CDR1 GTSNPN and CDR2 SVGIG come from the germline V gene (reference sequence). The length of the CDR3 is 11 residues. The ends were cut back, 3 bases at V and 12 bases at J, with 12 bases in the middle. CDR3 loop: CAWSSSGLQHF. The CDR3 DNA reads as TGTGCCTGGAGCTCATCAGGGCTCCAGCATTTT. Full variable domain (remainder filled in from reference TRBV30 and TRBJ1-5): SQTIHQWPATLVQPVGSPLSLECTVEGTSNPNLYWYRQAAGRGLQLLFYSVGIGQISSEVPQNLSASRPQDRQFILSSKKLLLSDSGFYLCAWSSSGLQHFGDGTRLSIL.

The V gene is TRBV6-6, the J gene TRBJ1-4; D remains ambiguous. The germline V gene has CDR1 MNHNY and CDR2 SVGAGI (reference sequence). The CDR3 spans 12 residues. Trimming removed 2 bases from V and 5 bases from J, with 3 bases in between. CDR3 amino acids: CASSYANEKLFF. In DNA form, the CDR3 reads TGTGCCAGCAGTTACGCGAATGAAAAACTGTTTTTT.

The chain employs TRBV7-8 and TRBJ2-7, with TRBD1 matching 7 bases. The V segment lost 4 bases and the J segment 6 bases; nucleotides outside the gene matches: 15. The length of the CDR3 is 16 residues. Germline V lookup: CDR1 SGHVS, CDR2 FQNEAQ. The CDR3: CASSSFTGTALGEQYF. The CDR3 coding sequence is TGTGCCAGCAGCTCATTTACCGGGACAGCTCTAGGCGAGCAGTACTTC.

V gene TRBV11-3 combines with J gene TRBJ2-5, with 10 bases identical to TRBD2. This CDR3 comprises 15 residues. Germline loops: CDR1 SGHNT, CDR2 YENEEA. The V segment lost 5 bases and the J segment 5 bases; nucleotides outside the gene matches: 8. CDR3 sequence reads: CASSPNGLAAETQYF. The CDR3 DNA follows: TGTGCCAGCAGCCCCAACGGACTAGCGGCGGAGACCCAGTACTTC.

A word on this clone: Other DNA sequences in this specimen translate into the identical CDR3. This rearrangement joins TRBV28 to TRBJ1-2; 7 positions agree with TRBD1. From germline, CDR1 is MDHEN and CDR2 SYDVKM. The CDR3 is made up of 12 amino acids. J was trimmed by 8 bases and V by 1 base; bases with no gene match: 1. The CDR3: CASSLYRGGYTF. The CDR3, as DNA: TGTGCCAGCAGTTTATACAGGGGCGGCTACACCTTC.

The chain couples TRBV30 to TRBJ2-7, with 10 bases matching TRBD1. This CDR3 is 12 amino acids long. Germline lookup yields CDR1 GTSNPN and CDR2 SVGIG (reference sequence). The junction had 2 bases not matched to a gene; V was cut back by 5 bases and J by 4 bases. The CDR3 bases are TGTGCCTGGGGGGACAGGGGTTACGAGCAGTACTTC. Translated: CAWGDRGYEQYF. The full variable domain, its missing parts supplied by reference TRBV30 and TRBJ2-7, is SQTIHQWPATLVQPVGSPLSLECTVEGTSNPNLYWYRQAAGRGLQLLFYSVGIGQISSEVPQNLSASRPQDRQFILSSKKLLLSDSGFYLCAWGDRGYEQYFGPGTRLTVT.

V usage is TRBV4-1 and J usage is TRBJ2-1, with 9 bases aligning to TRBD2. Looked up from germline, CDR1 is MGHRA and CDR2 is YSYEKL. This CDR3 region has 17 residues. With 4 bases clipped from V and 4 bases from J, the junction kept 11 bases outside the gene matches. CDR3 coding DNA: TGCGCCAGCAGCCCCACAAAGCCCCTAGCGGGGTACAATGAGCAGTTCTTC. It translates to CASSPTKPLAGYNEQFF.

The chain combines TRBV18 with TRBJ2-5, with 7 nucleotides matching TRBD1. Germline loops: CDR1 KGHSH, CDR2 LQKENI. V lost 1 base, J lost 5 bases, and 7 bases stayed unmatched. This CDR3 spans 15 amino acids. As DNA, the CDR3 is TGTGCCAGCTCACCACTGGGACAGAAAGGGGAGACCCAGTACTTC. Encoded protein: CASSPLGQKGETQYF.

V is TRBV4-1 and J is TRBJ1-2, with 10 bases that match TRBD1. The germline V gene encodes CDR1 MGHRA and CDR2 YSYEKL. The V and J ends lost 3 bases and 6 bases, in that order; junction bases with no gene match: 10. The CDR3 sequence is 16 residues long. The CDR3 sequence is CASSHADRGSFNGYTF. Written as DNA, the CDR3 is TGCGCCAGCAGCCATGCGGACAGGGGGAGTTTCAATGGCTACACCTTC.

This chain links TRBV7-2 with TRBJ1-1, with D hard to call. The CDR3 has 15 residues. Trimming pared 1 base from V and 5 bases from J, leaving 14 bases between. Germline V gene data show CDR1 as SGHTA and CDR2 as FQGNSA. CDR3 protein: CASSLEILPGTEAFF. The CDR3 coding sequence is TGTGCCAGCAGCTTAGAAATCCTACCGGGGACTGAAGCTTTCTTT.

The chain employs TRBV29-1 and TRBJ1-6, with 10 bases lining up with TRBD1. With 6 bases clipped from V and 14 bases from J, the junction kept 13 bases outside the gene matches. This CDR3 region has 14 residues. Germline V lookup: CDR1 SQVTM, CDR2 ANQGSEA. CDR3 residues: CSVRTGGNTSALHF. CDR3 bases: TGCAGCGTGCGGACAGGGGGTAACACGTCAGCCCTCCACTTT.

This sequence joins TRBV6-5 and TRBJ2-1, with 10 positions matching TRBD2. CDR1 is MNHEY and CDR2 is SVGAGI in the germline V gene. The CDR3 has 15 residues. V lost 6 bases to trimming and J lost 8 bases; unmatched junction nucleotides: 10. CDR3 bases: TGTGCCAGCAGCCAACTAGCGGGGAGCCCCCATGAGCAGTTCTTC. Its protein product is CASSQLAGSPHEQFF.

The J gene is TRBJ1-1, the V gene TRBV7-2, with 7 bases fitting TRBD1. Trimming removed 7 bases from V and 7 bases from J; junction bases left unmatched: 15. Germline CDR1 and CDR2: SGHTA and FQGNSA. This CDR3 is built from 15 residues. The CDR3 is CASTNQGYRGNEAFF. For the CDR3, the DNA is TGTGCCAGCACAAACCAAGGGTACAGGGGAAATGAAGCTTTCTTT.

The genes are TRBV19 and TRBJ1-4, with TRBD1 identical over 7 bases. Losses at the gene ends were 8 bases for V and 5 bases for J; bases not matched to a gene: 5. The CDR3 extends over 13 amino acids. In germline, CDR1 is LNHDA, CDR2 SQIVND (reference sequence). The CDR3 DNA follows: TGTGCCAGTTCCGGGACAGTGAATGAAAAACTGTTTTTT. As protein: CASSGTVNEKLFF.

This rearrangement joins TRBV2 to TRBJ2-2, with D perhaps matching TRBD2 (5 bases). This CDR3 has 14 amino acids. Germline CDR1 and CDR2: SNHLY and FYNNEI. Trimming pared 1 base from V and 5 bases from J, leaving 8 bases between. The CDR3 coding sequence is TGTGCCAGCAGTGAAGTGTCGGGGACCGGGGAGCTGTTTTTT. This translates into CASSEVSGTGELFF.

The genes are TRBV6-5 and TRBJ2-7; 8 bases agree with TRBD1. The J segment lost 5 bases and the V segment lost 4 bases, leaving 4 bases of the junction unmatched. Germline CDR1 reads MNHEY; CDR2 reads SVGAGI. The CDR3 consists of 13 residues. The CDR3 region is CASSFDRGNEQYF. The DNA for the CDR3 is TGTGCCAGCAGTTTTGACAGGGGCAACGAGCAGTACTTC.